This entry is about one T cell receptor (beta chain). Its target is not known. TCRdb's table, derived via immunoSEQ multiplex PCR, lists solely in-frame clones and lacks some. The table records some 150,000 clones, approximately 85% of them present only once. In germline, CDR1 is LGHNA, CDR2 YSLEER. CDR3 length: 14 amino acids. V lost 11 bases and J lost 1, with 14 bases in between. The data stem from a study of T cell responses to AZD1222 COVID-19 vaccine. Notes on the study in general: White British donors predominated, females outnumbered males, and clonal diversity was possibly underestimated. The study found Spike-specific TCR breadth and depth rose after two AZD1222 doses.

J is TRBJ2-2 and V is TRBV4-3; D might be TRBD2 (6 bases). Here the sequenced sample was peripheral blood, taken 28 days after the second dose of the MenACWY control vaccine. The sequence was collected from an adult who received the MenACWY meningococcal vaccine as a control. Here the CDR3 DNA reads TGCGCCGGAGGGACTGGGGTGAACACCGGGGAGCTGTTTTTT. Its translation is CAGGTGVNTGELFF.